Below are 11 T cell receptor beta chains sequenced from a single sample in a study of blood T cell repertoires in COVID-19. Sequenced by immunoSEQ multiplex PCR; TCRdb stores in-frame clones only, minus some. The sample lists around 52,000 clones, around 82% occurring once. Sequencing was performed on peripheral blood. The receptors come from a woman older than 75 with acute or convalescent COVID-19.

This clone came up a few times. The chain couples TRBV27 to TRBJ2-7; 11 positions agree with TRBD2. This CDR3 comprises 16 residues. V trimming: 6 bases; J trimming: 3 bases; junction bases outside the gene matches: 10. The V gene's germline CDR1 is MNHEY and CDR2 SMNVEV (reference sequence). CDR3 sequence: CASSHRSGGGFYEQYF. In nucleotides, the CDR3 is TGTGCCAGCAGCCATCGTAGCGGGGGGGGCTTCTACGAGCAGTACTTC.

This chain connects TRBV5-1 to TRBJ2-3; 14 nucleotides align to TRBD2. Germline trimming cut 4 bases from V and 3 bases from J; bases unmatched to any gene: 4. The germline V gene has CDR1 SGHRS and CDR2 YFSETQ. CDR3 length: 16 amino acids. The CDR3 is CASSARLAGGTDTQYF. CDR3 in DNA: TGCGCCAGCAGCGCGAGACTAGCGGGAGGGACAGATACGCAGTATTTT.

The rearrangement joins TRBV6-5 to TRBJ2-7; the match to TRBD1 covers 8 bases. Germline loops: CDR1 MNHEY, CDR2 SVGAGI. The CDR3 runs 11 residues. The V gene end was trimmed by 10 bases and the J gene end by 7 bases; junction bases not matched to a gene: 6. The CDR3 nucleotides are TGTGCCAAACAGGGGGAGTGGGAGCAGTACTTC. It is translated as CAKQGEWEQYF.

This clone was seen only a few times. The chain uses TRBV7-2 and TRBJ2-1, with 7 bases fitting TRBD2. Germline CDR1 reads SGHTA; CDR2 reads FQGNSA. J was trimmed by 9 bases and V by 1 base; bases with no gene match: 12. The CDR3 spans 16 residues. The CDR3 spells CASSLVVGGLGREQFF. The CDR3, as DNA: TGTGCCAGCAGCTTAGTAGTGGGAGGGCTAGGACGTGAGCAGTTCTTC.

This chain joins TRBV5-6 and TRBJ1-6; a weak D match, TRBD1 (5 bases). CDR3 size: 14 residues. V shed 1 base and J shed 3 bases, with 5 bases lying between them. From germline, CDR1 is SGHDT and CDR2 YYEEEE. CDR3 nucleotides: TGTGCCAGCAGCTTGAGGGGCTATAATTCACCCCTCCACTTT. Amino acids: CASSLRGYNSPLHF.

This clone showed up just once. V and J are TRBV4-1 and TRBJ2-5, with D possibly being TRBD2 (6 bases). This CDR3 comprises 13 residues. CDR1 and CDR2 (germline): MGHRA, YSYEKL. V was clipped by 4 bases and J by 5 bases, with 11 bases between them. Here the CDR3 reads CASSLSRGETQYF. The CDR3 DNA is TGCGCCAGCAGCCTCAGCCGGGGGGAGACCCAGTACTTC.

V and J are TRBV5-1 and TRBJ2-1; D not resolved. Per germline, CDR1 SGHRS and CDR2 YFSETQ. The germline V and J ends were trimmed by 0 bases and 0 bases, with 10 bases remaining between them. This CDR3 has 16 residues. This chain's CDR3 is CASSLDPHSSYNEQFF. The CDR3 region has the DNA TGCGCCAGCAGCTTGGATCCCCACAGCTCCTACAATGAGCAGTTCTTC.

The chain is built from TRBV11-2 and TRBJ1-1, with D tentatively TRBD1 (6 bases). CDR1 SGHAT and CDR2 FQNNGV come from the germline V gene. The CDR3 length is 15 residues. Trimming removed 1 base at V and 4 bases at J, with 13 bases between. In nucleotides, the CDR3 is TGTGCCAGCAGCTTAGTGACAGGAGTCGGCACTGAAGCTTTCTTT. It translates to CASSLVTGVGTEAFF. Full variable domain (outside the CDR3, taken from reference TRBV11-2 and TRBJ1-1): EAGVAQSPRYKIIEKRQSVAFWCNPISGHATLYWYQQILGQGPKLLIQFQNNGVVDDSQLPKDRFSAERLKGVDSTLKIQPAKLEDSAVYLCASSLVTGVGTEAFFGQGTRLTVV.

This clone was seen once. This chain joins TRBV5-4 and TRBJ2-7, with a possible D match to TRBD1 (6 bases). The CDR3 runs 14 residues. Germline V gene sequence: CDR1 SGHNT, CDR2 YYREEE (reference sequence). The V end lost 4 bases, the J end lost 6 bases, and 17 bases lay between the germline ends. The CDR3 bases are TGTGCCAGCAGCCCTACAGGGATATTGGCCGAGCAGTACTTC. Encoded protein: CASSPTGILAEQYF.

The chain links TRBV12-3 or TRBV12-4 to TRBJ1-3, with D unclear. With 10 bases removed from V and 8 bases from J, the gap between germline ends came to 18 bases. The CDR3 sequence is 13 residues long. The CDR3 is CATTPSGGDTIYF. DNA of the CDR3: TGTGCCACCACCCCCAGCGGAGGAGACACCATATATTTT.

The rearrangement links TRBV3-1 (or the pseudogene TRBV3-2) to TRBJ1-2; unclear D gene. This CDR3 comprises 12 residues. Germline V gene data show CDR1 as LGHDT and CDR2 as YNNKEL (reference sequence). V dropped 3 bases and J dropped 6 bases, with 8 bases sitting between them. For the CDR3, the DNA is TGTGCCAGCAGCCAGCGTTCGAATGGCTACACCTTC. Protein sequence: CASSQRSNGYTF.